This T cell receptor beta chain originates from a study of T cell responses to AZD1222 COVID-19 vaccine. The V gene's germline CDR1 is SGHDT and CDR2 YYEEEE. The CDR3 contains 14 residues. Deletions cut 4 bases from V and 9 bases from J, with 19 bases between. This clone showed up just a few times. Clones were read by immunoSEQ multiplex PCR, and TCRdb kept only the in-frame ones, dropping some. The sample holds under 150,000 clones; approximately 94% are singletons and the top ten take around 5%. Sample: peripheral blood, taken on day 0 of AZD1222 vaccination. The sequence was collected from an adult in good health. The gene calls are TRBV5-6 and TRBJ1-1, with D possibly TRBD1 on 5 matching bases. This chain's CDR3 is CASSNLSGGRKAFF. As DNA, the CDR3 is TGTGCCAGCAGCAACCTCAGTGGGGGAAGGAAAGCTTTCTTT.